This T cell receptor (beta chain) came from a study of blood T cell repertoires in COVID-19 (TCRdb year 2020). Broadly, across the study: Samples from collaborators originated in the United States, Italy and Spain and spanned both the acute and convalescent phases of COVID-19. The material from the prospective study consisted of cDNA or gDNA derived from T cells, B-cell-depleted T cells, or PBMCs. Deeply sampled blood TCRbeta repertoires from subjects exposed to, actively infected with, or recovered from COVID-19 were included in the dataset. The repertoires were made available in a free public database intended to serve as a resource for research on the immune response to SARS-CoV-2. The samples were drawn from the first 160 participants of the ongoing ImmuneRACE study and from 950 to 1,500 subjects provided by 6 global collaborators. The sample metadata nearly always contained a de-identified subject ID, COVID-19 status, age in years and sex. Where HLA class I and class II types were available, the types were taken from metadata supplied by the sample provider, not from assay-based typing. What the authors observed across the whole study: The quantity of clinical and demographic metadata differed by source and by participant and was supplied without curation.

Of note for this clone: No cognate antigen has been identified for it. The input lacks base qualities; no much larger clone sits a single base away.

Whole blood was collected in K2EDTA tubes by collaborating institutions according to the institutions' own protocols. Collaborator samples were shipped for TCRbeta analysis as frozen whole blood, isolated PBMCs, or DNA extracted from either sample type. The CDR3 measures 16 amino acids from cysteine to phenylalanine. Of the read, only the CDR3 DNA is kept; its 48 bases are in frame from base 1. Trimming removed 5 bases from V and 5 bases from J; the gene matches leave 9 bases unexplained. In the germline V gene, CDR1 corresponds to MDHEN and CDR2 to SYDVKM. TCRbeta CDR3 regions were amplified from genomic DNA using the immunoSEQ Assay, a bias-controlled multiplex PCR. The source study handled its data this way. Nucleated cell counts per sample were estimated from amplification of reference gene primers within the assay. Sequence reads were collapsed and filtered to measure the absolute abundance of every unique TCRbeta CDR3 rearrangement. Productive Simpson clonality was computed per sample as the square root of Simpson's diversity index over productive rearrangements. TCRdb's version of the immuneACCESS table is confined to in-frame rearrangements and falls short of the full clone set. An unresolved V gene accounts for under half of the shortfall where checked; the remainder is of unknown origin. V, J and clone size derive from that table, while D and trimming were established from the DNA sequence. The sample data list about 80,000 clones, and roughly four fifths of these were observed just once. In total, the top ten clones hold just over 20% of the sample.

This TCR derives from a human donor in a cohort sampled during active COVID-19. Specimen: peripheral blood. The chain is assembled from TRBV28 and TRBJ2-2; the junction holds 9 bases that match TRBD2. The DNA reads TGTGCCAGCAGTCTAACAGCGGGGGGTTGGACCGGGGAGCTGTTTTTT. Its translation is CASSLTAGGWTGELFF.